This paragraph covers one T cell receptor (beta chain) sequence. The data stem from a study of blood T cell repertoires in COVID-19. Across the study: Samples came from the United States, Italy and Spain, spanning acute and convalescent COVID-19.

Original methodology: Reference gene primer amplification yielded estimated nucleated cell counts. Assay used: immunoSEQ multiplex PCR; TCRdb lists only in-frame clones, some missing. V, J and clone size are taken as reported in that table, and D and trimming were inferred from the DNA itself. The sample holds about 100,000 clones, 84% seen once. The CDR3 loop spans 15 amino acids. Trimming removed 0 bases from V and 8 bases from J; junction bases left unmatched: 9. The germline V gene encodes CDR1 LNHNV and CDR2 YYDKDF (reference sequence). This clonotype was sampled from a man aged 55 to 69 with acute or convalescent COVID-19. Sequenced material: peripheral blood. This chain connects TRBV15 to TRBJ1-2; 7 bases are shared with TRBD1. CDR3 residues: CATSRELQGGKGYTF. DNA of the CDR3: TGTGCCACCAGCAGAGAACTCCAGGGGGGTAAGGGCTACACCTTC.